This T cell receptor (beta chain) was observed in a study of blood T cell repertoires in COVID-19. As for the study in general: Nucleic acid was either cDNA or gDNA, and it came from T cells, B-cell-depleted T cells, or PBMCs.

The CDR3 runs to 14 residues. CDR1 is SGHNT, CDR2 YYREEE, per germline (reference sequence). The V gene lost 5 bases and the J gene lost 3 bases, with 14 bases spanning the gap. Original handling: Reference gene primer amplification in the assay estimated nucleated cell counts. The protocol was immunoSEQ multiplex PCR, while the TCRdb copy is restricted to in-frame clones and leaves out a portion. V and J calls plus clone size are reproduced from that table; the DNA served to infer D and trimming. The sample lists some 280,000 clones; roughly 80% were seen once. Sequenced material: peripheral blood. This chain connects TRBV5-4 to TRBJ1-1; D is possibly TRBD1 (5 bases). The TCR was taken from a woman aged 50 to 60 with active or convalescent COVID-19. The CDR3 protein is CASSLGGLDTEAFF. The CDR3 nucleotides read TGTGCCAGCAGTCTGGGGGGGTTGGACACTGAAGCTTTCTTT.